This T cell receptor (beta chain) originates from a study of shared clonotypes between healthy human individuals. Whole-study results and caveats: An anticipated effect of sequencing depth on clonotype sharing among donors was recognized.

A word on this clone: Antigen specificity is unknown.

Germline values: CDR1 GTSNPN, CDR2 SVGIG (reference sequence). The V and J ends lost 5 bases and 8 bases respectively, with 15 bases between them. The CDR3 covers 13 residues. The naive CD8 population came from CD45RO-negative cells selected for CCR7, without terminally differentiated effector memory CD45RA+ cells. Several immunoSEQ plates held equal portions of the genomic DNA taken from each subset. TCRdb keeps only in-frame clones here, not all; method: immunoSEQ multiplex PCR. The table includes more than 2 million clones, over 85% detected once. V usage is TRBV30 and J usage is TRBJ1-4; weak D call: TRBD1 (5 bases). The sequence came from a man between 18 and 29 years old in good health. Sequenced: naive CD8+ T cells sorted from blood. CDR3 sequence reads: CAWEQENQEKLFF. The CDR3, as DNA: TGTGCCTGGGAACAGGAGAATCAGGAAAAACTGTTTTTT.